What follows are 24 T cell receptor beta chains derived from one specimen sequenced in a study of shared clonotypes between healthy human individuals (dated by TCRdb to the early 2020s). The library came from the immunoSEQ multiplex PCR assay. This is the immuneACCESS table as TCRdb keeps it, with only in-frame sequences that have V and J called. A part of the clones is gone; compared with another copy, unresolved V genes explain less than half, and the rest is unexplained. The sample has 550,000 to 750,000 clones on record, just over 90% of them singletons. 24% of the sample belongs to the ten largest clones. For the CD8 naive samples, CD45RO-negative cells were positively selected for CCR7, yielding a CD45RA+CCR7+ population from which TemRA cells were excluded. Sequenced: naive CD8+ T cells sorted from blood. The cell subset or site label, read with the paper, signifies: CD45RA+CCR7+. The receptor set was obtained from a man in his thirties or forties in good health.

The V and J genes are TRBV7-2 and TRBJ2-2; 9 bases map to TRBD1. Unmatched junction bases numbered 3, after V lost 7 bases and J lost 0 bases. This CDR3 comprises 15 residues. Germline CDR1 is SGHTA and CDR2 is FQGNSA. The CDR3 DNA reads as TGTGCCAGCACCAGGGACAGGGCGAACACCGGGGAGCTGTTTTTT. Its translation is CASTRDRANTGELFF.

This chain connects TRBV6-1 to TRBJ1-4, with D unresolved. This CDR3 has 17 amino acids. Germline V lookup: CDR1 MNHNS, CDR2 SASEGT. V shed 3 bases and J shed 0 bases, with 14 bases lying between them. For the CDR3, the DNA is TGTGCCAGCAGTGAGGTGGTGGCAGCTGCAACTAATGAAAAACTGTTTTTT. It translates to CASSEVVAAATNEKLFF.

With respect to this clone: Other nucleotide sequences in the sample specify the same CDR3. The V and J genes are TRBV5-6 and TRBJ1-1; D uncertain. The CDR3 length is 13 residues. The germline CDR1 and CDR2 sequences are SGHDT and YYEEEE. V was clipped by 0 bases and J by 0 bases, with 3 bases between them. CDR3 residues: CASSLGVNTEAFF. The DNA of the CDR3 is TGTGCCAGCAGCTTGGGGGTGAACACTGAAGCTTTCTTT.

The V call is TRBV27, the J call TRBJ2-6; 7 bases line up with TRBD1. The CDR3 sequence is 17 residues long. Germline CDR1 MNHEY, CDR2 SMNVEV (reference sequence). The trim removed 3 bases at V and 2 bases at J, leaving 7 bases unmatched. Here the CDR3 reads CASSFGQAGAGANVLTF. The CDR3 bases are TGTGCCAGCAGTTTTGGACAGGCAGGAGCTGGGGCCAACGTCCTGACTTTC. The full variable domain, completed using reference TRBV27 and TRBJ2-6, is EAQVTQNPRYLITVTGKKLTVTCSQNMNHEYMSWYRQDPGLGLRQIYYSMNVEVTDKGDVPEGYKVSRKEKRNFPLILESPSPNQTSLYFCASSFGQAGAGANVLTFGAGSRLTVL.

The chain joins TRBV28 to TRBJ2-7, with D perhaps TRBD1 (6 bases). V lost 5 bases to trimming and J lost 5 bases, with 16 bases between them. This CDR3 is built from 14 residues. Germline CDR1 and CDR2: MDHEN and SYDVKM. Here the CDR3 reads CASSKSGTTNEQYF. The CDR3 DNA reads as TGTGCCAGCAGTAAATCCGGGACAACCAACGAGCAGTACTTC. Together with reference TRBV28 and TRBJ2-7, the CDR3 gives the full variable domain: DVKVTQSSRYLVKRTGEKVFLECVQDMDHENMFWYRQDPGLGLRLIYFSYDVKMKEKGDIPEGYSVSREKKERFSLILESASTNQTSMYLCASSKSGTTNEQYFGPGTRLTVT.

The chain couples TRBV6-1 to TRBJ2-1; unclear D gene. V lost 6 bases and J lost 5, with 8 bases in between. The CDR3 has 12 amino acids. Germline CDR1 reads MNHNS; CDR2 reads SASEGT. CDR3 nucleotide sequence: TGTGCCAGCAGGATACCCCACAATGAGCAGTTCTTC. Translating gives CASRIPHNEQFF.

The chain employs TRBV28 and TRBJ2-1; D possibly uses TRBD1 or TRBD2 (5 bases each). V was trimmed by 4 bases and J by 6 bases, leaving 13 bases between them. The CDR3 runs 14 residues. Germline V gene lookup returns CDR1 MDHEN and CDR2 SYDVKM. The CDR3 DNA follows: TGTGCCAGCAGTTCGGGGACGGTCGGCAATGAGCAGTTCTTC. As protein: CASSSGTVGNEQFF.

This sequence joins TRBV28 and TRBJ2-3, with 12 positions matching TRBD2. With V trimmed by 5 bases and J by 4 bases, 10 bases remained unmatched. This CDR3 is built from 17 residues. Germline loops: CDR1 MDHEN, CDR2 SYDVKM. The CDR3 spells CASSIFASGRGSDTQYF. The CDR3, as DNA: TGTGCCAGCAGTATCTTTGCTAGCGGGAGGGGATCAGATACGCAGTATTTT. Complete variable domain (other parts from reference TRBV28 and TRBJ2-3): DVKVTQSSRYLVKRTGEKVFLECVQDMDHENMFWYRQDPGLGLRLIYFSYDVKMKEKGDIPEGYSVSREKKERFSLILESASTNQTSMYLCASSIFASGRGSDTQYFGPGTRLTVL.

The chain has TRBV27 and TRBJ2-7, with no clear D. This CDR3 contains 13 residues. CDR1 and CDR2 from the germline V gene are MNHEY and SMNVEV (reference sequence). V lost 6 bases and J 4 bases, leaving 13 bases between the germline ends. CDR3 nucleotide sequence: TGTGCCAGCAGCCCTGGTTTGGGGTACGAGCAGTACTTC. Its translation: CASSPGLGYEQYF.

This chain joins TRBV9 and TRBJ2-1, with a possible D match to TRBD2 (5 bases). CDR3 length: 16 residues. Between the trimmed V and J ends, which lost 1 base and 0 bases, there was a span of 11 bases. Germline CDR1 and CDR2: SGDLS and YYNGEE. CDR3 nucleotide sequence: TGTGCCAGCAGCGTACGTCTAGCCACCTCCTACAATGAGCAGTTCTTC. Its translation is CASSVRLATSYNEQFF.

The rearrangement uses TRBV5-4 and TRBJ2-4; TRBD2 matches at 10 bases. The CDR3 runs 17 residues. Germline loops: CDR1 SGHNT, CDR2 YYREEE (reference sequence). Trimming at V came to 2 bases and at J to 2 bases, leaving 7 bases not matched to a gene. The DNA of the CDR3 is TGTGCCAGCAGCTTCGAAGCGGGAGGGGGGACCAAAAACATTCAGTACTTC. Translated, it gives CASSFEAGGGTKNIQYF.

The chain recombines TRBV11-1 with TRBJ1-2, with TRBD1 matching 7 bases. V lost 5 bases, J lost 7 bases, and 16 bases stayed unmatched. CDR3 length: 16 residues. The germline gives CDR1 SGHAT, CDR2 FQDESV (reference sequence). CDR3 in amino acids: CASSPSGTENLFGYTF. DNA for the CDR3: TGTGCCAGCAGCCCGTCCGGGACAGAAAACCTCTTTGGCTACACCTTC. The variable domain in full, with the rest retrieved from reference TRBV11-1 and TRBJ1-2, is EAEVAQSPRYKITEKSQAVAFWCDPISGHATLYWYRQILGQGPELLVQFQDESVVDDSQLPKDRFSAERLKGVDSTLKIQPAELGDSAMYLCASSPSGTENLFGYTFGSGTRLTVV.

The chain uses TRBV6-6 and TRBJ2-7, with 9 bases fitting TRBD2. Germline V gene sequence: CDR1 MNHNY, CDR2 SVGAGI (reference sequence). V dropped 6 bases and J dropped 7; count of bases not matched to a gene: 10. CDR3 size: 14 residues. The CDR3 nucleotides are TGTGCCAGCAGAGAGGTAGCGGGGGTGGAAGAGCAGTACTTC. Amino acid sequence: CASREVAGVEEQYF.

This chain joins TRBV5-1 and TRBJ2-2; the match to TRBD1 covers 8 bases. The CDR3 spans 16 residues. CDR1 and CDR2 from the germline V gene are SGHRS and YFSETQ. Trimming at V came to 3 bases and at J to 3 bases, leaving 7 bases not matched to a gene. In nucleotides, the CDR3 is TGCGCCAGCAGCTGGCTGACAGGGGATTACACCGGGGAGCTGTTTTTT. As protein: CASSWLTGDYTGELFF.

This chain uses TRBV6-1 with TRBJ1-3; 8 nucleotides match TRBD1. Per germline, CDR1 MNHNS and CDR2 SASEGT. The CDR3 extends over 14 amino acids. Losses at the gene ends were 6 bases for V and 2 bases for J; bases not matched to a gene: 3. The CDR3 region has the DNA TGTGCCAGCAGCCTGACAGGGGCTGGAAACACCATATATTTT. Translation: CASSLTGAGNTIYF.

This clone was picked up many times. The same CDR3 is also encoded by other DNA sequences in this sample. In nucleotides, the CDR3 is TGTGCCAGCAGTGACTCTAGCGGCTCCTACAATGAGCAGTTCTTC. Its protein product is CASSDSSGSYNEQFF. The chain carries TRBV6-4 and TRBJ2-1; a weak D match, TRBD2 (6 bases). The germline V gene encodes CDR1 MRHNA and CDR2 SNTAGT. The V end was cut by 0 bases, the J end by 0 bases, with 6 bases between. The CDR3 spans 15 residues.

V usage is TRBV21-1 and J usage is TRBJ2-1; the table's D gene call, TRBD2, was not cross checked with the DNA. TRBV21-1 has pseudogene status. CDR3 length: 16 residues. The CDR3 DNA reads as TGTGCCAGCAGCAAACGGGACTCCGGGCAGTGCAATGAGCAGTTCTTC. It encodes CASSKRDSGQCNEQFF.

The rearrangement uses TRBV2 and TRBJ2-5; TRBD2 is a possible D gene (6 bases). V dropped 4 bases and J dropped 2 bases, with 20 bases sitting between them. Germline CDR1 is SNHLY and CDR2 is FYNNEI. CDR3 length: 17 amino acids. As DNA, the CDR3 is TGTGCCAGCAGTGGAGGTATTTGGGGGGAAACGCAAGAGACCCAGTACTTC. Protein sequence: CASSGGIWGETQETQYF. The full variable domain, its missing parts supplied by reference TRBV2 and TRBJ2-5, is EPEVTQTPSHQVTQMGQEVILRCVPISNHLYFYWYRQILGQKVEFLVSFYNNEISEKSEIFDDQFSVERPDGSNFTLKIRSTKLEDSAMYFCASSGGIWGETQETQYFGPGTRLLVL.

This clone was detected only once. The chain employs TRBV7-3 and TRBJ2-1, with D perhaps TRBD2 (6 bases). CDR1 is SGHTA and CDR2 is FQGTGA in the germline V gene. The CDR3 has 17 residues. V dropped 5 bases and J dropped 0 bases, with 17 bases sitting between them. The CDR3 loop is CASSSFGGRDSYNEQFF. The CDR3 nucleotides read TGTGCCAGCAGCAGCTTCGGGGGACGGGACTCCTACAATGAGCAGTTCTTC.

The chain couples TRBV9 to TRBJ2-7; 7 bases line up with TRBD2. The germline V gene encodes CDR1 SGDLS and CDR2 YYNGEE. There are 14 residues in the CDR3. The V and J ends lost 3 bases and 6 bases, in that order; junction bases with no gene match: 9. Here the CDR3 DNA reads TGTGCCAGCAGCGCCGAGGGCGGGAGATCCGAGCAGTACTTC. It yields the protein CASSAEGGRSEQYF. Combining the CDR3 with reference TRBV9 and TRBJ2-7 gives the whole variable domain DSGVTQTPKHLITATGQRVTLRCSPRSGDLSVYWYQQSLDQGLQFLIQYYNGEERAKGNILERFSAQQFPDLHSELNLSSLELGDSALYFCASSAEGGRSEQYFGPGTRLTVT.

The chain uses TRBV30 and TRBJ2-3; D could derive from TRBD1 or TRBD2 (6 bases each). Trimming took 2 bases from V and 3 from J, leaving 12 bases between them. The CDR3 contains 14 residues. From germline, CDR1 is GTSNPN and CDR2 SVGIG (reference sequence). The CDR3 here is CAWSSTGTTDTQYF. The CDR3 DNA reads as TGTGCCTGGAGTTCTACAGGGACTACAGATACGCAGTATTTT.

The table lists this clone with a few counts. The same CDR3 is also encoded by other DNA sequences in this sample. The rearrangement joins TRBV7-9 to TRBJ1-2, with D possibly being TRBD1 (6 bases). Trimming took off 1 base at V and 6 bases at J, with 9 bases between the two ends. CDR1 and CDR2 (germline): SEHNR, FQNEAQ (reference sequence). There are 13 residues in the CDR3. The CDR3 protein is CASSLENRDGYTF. DNA for the CDR3: TGTGCCAGCAGCTTAGAGAACAGGGATGGCTACACCTTC.

The chain uses TRBV7-9 and TRBJ2-7; 13 bases align to TRBD2. V dropped 1 base and J dropped 3; count of bases not matched to a gene: 6. The germline CDR1 and CDR2 sequences are SEHNR and FQNEAQ (reference sequence). The CDR3 covers 17 residues. CDR3 sequence reads: CASSLVGTSGTYYEQYF. For the CDR3, the DNA is TGTGCCAGCAGCTTAGTTGGGACTAGCGGGACATACTACGAGCAGTACTTC.

The chain links TRBV19 to TRBJ2-1; a weak D match, TRBD2 (6 bases). V lost 5 bases and J 7 bases, leaving 15 bases between the germline ends. The germline gives CDR1 LNHDA, CDR2 SQIVND (reference sequence). This CDR3 contains 14 residues. The CDR3 region is CASSLTGVLNEQFF. The DNA of the CDR3 is TGTGCCAGTAGTCTGACGGGAGTCCTGAATGAGCAGTTCTTC.